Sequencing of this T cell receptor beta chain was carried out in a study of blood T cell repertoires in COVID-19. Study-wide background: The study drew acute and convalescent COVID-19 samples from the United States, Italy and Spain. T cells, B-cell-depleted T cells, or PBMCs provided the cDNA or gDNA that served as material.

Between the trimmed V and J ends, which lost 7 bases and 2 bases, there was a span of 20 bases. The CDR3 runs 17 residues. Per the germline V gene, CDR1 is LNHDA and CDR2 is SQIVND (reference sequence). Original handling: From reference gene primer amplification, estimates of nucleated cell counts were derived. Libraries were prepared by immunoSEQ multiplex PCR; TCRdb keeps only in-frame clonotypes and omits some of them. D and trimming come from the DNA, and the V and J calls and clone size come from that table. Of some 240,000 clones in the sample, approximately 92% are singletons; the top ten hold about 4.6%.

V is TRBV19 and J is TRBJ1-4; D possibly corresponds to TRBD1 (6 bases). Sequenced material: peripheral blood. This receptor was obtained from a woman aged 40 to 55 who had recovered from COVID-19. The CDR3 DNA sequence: TGTGCCAGTACCCCACTAGGGGGGAGGGAGACTAATGAAAAACTGTTTTTT. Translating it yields CASTPLGGRETNEKLFF.